A single sample gave rise to the 14 T cell receptor beta chains below, sequenced in a study of T cells expressing NK-cell markers. Using the 5' RACE reads, TCRdb records one entry per CDR3 protein without DNA. The sample has 400,000 to 550,000 distinct CDR3 sequences. Input material: blood T cells: a sorted CD56 or NKG2C T cell subset, CD4+ or CD8+ T cells, or bulk PBMC T cells (not recorded which). These receptors all stem from a woman between 18 and 70 years old in good health.

CDR3 protein: CASSYGGLVRNTEAFF. The rearrangement uses TRBV6-2 or TRBV6-3 and TRBJ1-1. CDR3 size: 16 residues. Germline V lookup: CDR1 MNHEY, CDR2 SVGEGT.

The chain is built from TRBV15 and TRBJ2-5; without DNA, the TCRdb call of TRBD2 cannot be checked. Germline V gene sequence: CDR1 LNHNV, CDR2 YYDKDF (reference sequence). The CDR3 sequence is 15 residues long. CDR3 in amino acids: CATSGEASTRETQYF.

The chain uses TRBV6-4 and TRBJ2-3; as DNA is missing, the TRBD1 call by TCRdb cannot be tested. The CDR3 spans 17 residues. Germline CDR1 reads MRHNA; CDR2 reads SNTAGT. The CDR3 loop is CASSDHGGDRGPDTQYF.

The V gene is TRBV5-6, the J gene TRBJ2-7; TCRdb's D call, TRBD2, is unchecked because there is no DNA. CDR3 length equals 15 residues. Germline V lookup: CDR1 SGHDT, CDR2 YYEEEE. CDR3 loop: CASSHALTGSYEQYF. The full variable domain, with the rest looked up from reference TRBV5-6 and TRBJ2-7, is DAGVTQSPTHLIKTRGQQVTLRCSPKSGHDTVSWYQQALGQGPQFIFQYYEEEERQRGNFPDRFSGHQFPNYSSELNVNALLLGDSALYLCASSHALTGSYEQYFGPGTRLTVT.

V and J are TRBV27 and TRBJ1-1; as DNA is missing, the TRBD1 call by TCRdb cannot be tested. The CDR3 contains 15 residues. CDR1 MNHEY and CDR2 SMNVEV come from the germline V gene (reference sequence). CDR3: CASSPEQGTNTEAFF.

The gene calls are TRBV7-2 and TRBJ2-3; lacking DNA, the TRBD2 call made by TCRdb goes unchecked. The CDR3 spans 18 residues. Germline V gene data show CDR1 as SGHTA and CDR2 as FQGNSA. CDR3 residues: CASSLALLAGSSTDTQYF.

V is TRBV2 and J is TRBJ2-5; TCRdb gives TRBD2 as the D gene, but with no DNA this cannot be confirmed. The CDR3 runs to 15 residues. In germline, CDR1 is SNHLY, CDR2 FYNNEI. The CDR3 region is CASSLLAGGQETQYF.

V gene TRBV6-1 combines with J gene TRBJ2-5; absent DNA, TCRdb's TRBD2 call cannot be checked. The CDR3 contains 16 residues. Per germline, CDR1 MNHNS and CDR2 SASEGT. The chain's CDR3 is CASSWGQRGGQETQYF.

V and J are TRBV7-2 and TRBJ2-1; checking the TCRdb D call of TRBD2 is not possible without DNA. This CDR3 contains 16 residues. Germline-derived CDR1 and CDR2 are SGHTA and FQGNSA. This chain's CDR3 is CASSLVTGRAGNEQFF. The full variable domain, rest sourced from reference TRBV7-2 and TRBJ2-1, is GAGVSQSPSNKVTEKGKDVELRCDPISGHTALYWYRQSLGQGLEFLIYFQGNSAPDKSGLPSDRFSAERTGGSVSTLTIQRTQQEDSAVYLCASSLVTGRAGNEQFFGPGTRLTVL.

This sequence joins TRBV7-2 and TRBJ2-1; absent DNA, TCRdb's TRBD1 call cannot be checked. The germline V gene has CDR1 SGHTA and CDR2 FQGNSA. The CDR3 length is 15 residues. CDR3 sequence reads: CASSFSGGVYNEQFF. Variable domain in full (rest from reference TRBV7-2 and TRBJ2-1): GAGVSQSPSNKVTEKGKDVELRCDPISGHTALYWYRQSLGQGLEFLIYFQGNSAPDKSGLPSDRFSAERTGGSVSTLTIQRTQQEDSAVYLCASSFSGGVYNEQFFGPGTRLTVL.

This chain uses TRBV23-1 with TRBJ2-3; TCRdb's D call of TRBD2 is untestable without DNA. TRBV23-1 is treated as an ORF (open reading frame) with a function not yet certain. The CDR3 loop spans 15 amino acids. The chain's CDR3 is CASSQAHRASTAQYF.

The J gene is TRBJ2-5, the V gene TRBV18; TCRdb proposes TRBD1, but this gene call is untestable without DNA. Germline V lookup: CDR1 KGHSH, CDR2 LQKENI. The CDR3 extends over 14 amino acids. The CDR3 region is CASSPSRDRETQYF.

The chain joins TRBV24-1 to TRBJ2-5. The length of the CDR3 is 15 residues. Germline-derived CDR1 and CDR2 are KGHDR and SFDVKD. The CDR3 spells CATSDANSYQETQYF.

This chain joins TRBV30 and TRBJ1-1. Germline values: CDR1 GTSNPN, CDR2 SVGIG (reference sequence). CDR3 length: 13 residues. The CDR3 here is CAWSEEGLTEAFF.